Listed below are T cell receptor beta chains from one sample, sequenced in a study of cytomegalovirus exposure and HLA in healthy donors. Repertoires were generated with immunoSEQ multiplex PCR, while TCRdb's copy carries only in-frame clones and drops some. Of more than 150,000 clones in the sample, roughly 80% were seen once. Sequences were obtained from PBMCs. The receptors stem from a male donor in good health and CMV-seronegative. The CDR3 runs from the conserved cysteine through the conserved F or W. A D gene is named only where the DNA matches it firmly. For some rows the clone size is stated as once, few or many, or as a class when expanded; others skip it.

J | D | V | size | CDR3 | DNA
TRBJ1-3 | - | TRBV6-5 | - | CASTTGQGDTIYF | TGTGCCAGCACCACAGGACAAGGGGACACCATATATTTT
TRBJ1-2 | - | TRBV4-3 | few | CASSPILGQLNYGYTF | TGCGCCAGCAGCCCAATTCTAGGACAGCTTAACTATGGCTACACCTTC
TRBJ2-7 | TRBD2 | TRBV4-3 | - | CASSPGAGGYEQYF | TGCGCCAGCAGCCCCGGGGCGGGAGGGTACGAGCAGTACTTC
TRBJ2-5 | - | TRBV6-1 | - | CASSAQGRETQYF | TGTGCCAGCAGTGCTCAGGGAAGAGAGACCCAGTACTTC
TRBJ1-2 | TRBD1 | TRBV29-1 | - | CSVLGTTGTNYGYTF | TGCAGCGTTCTGGGCACGACAGGGACCAACTATGGCTACACCTTC
TRBJ2-3 | - | TRBV9 | - | CASSARQDGTDTQYF | TGTGCCAGCAGCGCTCGACAGGACGGCACAGATACGCAGTATTTT
TRBJ1-5 | - | TRBV7-9 | - | CASSFPNQPQHF | TGTGCCAGCAGCTTCCCAAATCAGCCCCAGCATTTT
TRBJ2-7 | TRBD2 | TRBV7-2 | - | CASSLGLAGRPSYEQYF | TGTGCCAGCAGCTTAGGACTAGCGGGGCGACCCTCCTACGAGCAGTACTTC
TRBJ2-7 | - | TRBV11-2 | - | CASSLTGSSYEQYF | TGTGCCAGCAGCTTAACGGGAAGCTCCTACGAGCAGTACTTC
TRBJ1-5 | - | TRBV5-5 | - | CASSETGLNQPQHF | TGTGCCAGCAGCGAGACAGGATTAAATCAGCCCCAGCATTTT
TRBJ2-7 | - | TRBV28 | few | CASSLSRQIFPYEQYF | TGTGCCAGCAGTTTATCGAGACAAATATTCCCCTACGAGCAGTACTTC
TRBJ2-7 | - | TRBV6-1 | - | CASSEPGGFYEQYF | TGTGCCAGCAGTGAACCAGGGGGGTTTTACGAGCAGTACTTC
TRBJ2-7 | TRBD1 | TRBV25-1 | - | CASSRTGGSYEQYF | TGTGCCAGCAGTCGGACAGGGGGCTCCTACGAGCAGTACTTC
TRBJ1-2 | - | TRBV10-3 | - | CAISDRVNYGYTF | TGTGCCATCAGTGACAGGGTTAACTATGGCTACACCTTC
TRBJ2-7 | - | TRBV9 | - | CASSVASTPGLDEQYF | TGTGCCAGCAGCGTAGCTAGCACTCCCGGGCTTGACGAGCAGTACTTC
TRBJ2-1 | TRBD2 | TRBV7-9 | once | CSSSLGGSGGRGEQFF | TGTTCCAGCAGCTTAGGCGGGTCGGGAGGGCGAGGTGAGCAGTTCTTC
TRBJ2-7 | - | TRBV28 | - | CASSAGGRSYEQYF | TGTGCCAGCAGCGCCGGGGGAAGGTCCTACGAGCAGTACTTC